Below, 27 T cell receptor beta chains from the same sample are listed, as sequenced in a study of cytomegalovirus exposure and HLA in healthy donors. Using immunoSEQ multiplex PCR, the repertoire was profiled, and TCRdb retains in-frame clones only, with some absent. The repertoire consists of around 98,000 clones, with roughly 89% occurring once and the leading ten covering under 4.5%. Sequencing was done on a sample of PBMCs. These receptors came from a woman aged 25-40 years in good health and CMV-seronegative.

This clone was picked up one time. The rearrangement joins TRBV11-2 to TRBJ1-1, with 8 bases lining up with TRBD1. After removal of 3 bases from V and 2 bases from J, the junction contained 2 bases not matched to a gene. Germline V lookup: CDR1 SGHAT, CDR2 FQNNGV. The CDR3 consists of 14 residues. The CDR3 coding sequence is TGTGCCAGCAGCTTCAGGGGGCGCAACACTGAAGCTTTCTTT. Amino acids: CASSFRGRNTEAFF.

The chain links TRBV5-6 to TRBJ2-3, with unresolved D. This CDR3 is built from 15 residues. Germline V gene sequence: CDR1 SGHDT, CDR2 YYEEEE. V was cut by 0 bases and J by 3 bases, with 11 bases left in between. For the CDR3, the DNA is TGTGCCAGCAGCTTGGGAGGCCCGGTGACAGATACGCAGTATTTT. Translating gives CASSLGGPVTDTQYF.

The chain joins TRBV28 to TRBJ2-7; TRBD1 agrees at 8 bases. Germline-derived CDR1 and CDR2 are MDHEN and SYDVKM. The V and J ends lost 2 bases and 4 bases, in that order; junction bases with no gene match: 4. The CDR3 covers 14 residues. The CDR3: CASSLTGGWYEQYF. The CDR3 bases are TGTGCCAGCAGTTTAACAGGGGGGTGGTACGAGCAGTACTTC.

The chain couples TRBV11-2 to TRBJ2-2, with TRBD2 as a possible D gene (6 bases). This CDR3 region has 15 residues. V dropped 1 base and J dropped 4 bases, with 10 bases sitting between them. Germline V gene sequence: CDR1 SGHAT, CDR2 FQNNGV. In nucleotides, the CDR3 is TGTGCCAGCAGCTTAGGGAGGGCCGCCACCGGGGAGCTGTTTTTT. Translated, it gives CASSLGRAATGELFF.

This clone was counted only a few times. In nucleotides, the CDR3 is TGTGCCATCAGACAGGGCCGGTATGGCTACACCTTC. Translating gives CAIRQGRYGYTF. The rearrangement joins TRBV10-3 to TRBJ1-2; D might be TRBD1 (6 bases). The ends were cut back, 6 bases at V and 5 bases at J, with 10 bases in the middle. CDR3 length equals 12 residues. Germline CDR1 ENHRY, CDR2 SYGVKD.

The CDR3 nucleotides are TGTGCCAGCGGACAAACAAATCAGCCCCAGCATTTT. This codes for CASGQTNQPQHF. V usage is TRBV6-1 and J usage is TRBJ1-5; D possibly corresponds to TRBD1 (5 bases). The germline V and J ends were trimmed by 8 bases and 4 bases, with 9 bases remaining between them. The CDR3 runs 12 residues. The germline CDR1 and CDR2 sequences are MNHNS and SASEGT.

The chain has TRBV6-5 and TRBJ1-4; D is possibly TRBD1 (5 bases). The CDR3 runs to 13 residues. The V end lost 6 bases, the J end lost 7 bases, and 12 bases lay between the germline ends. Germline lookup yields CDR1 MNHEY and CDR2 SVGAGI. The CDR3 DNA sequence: TGTGCCAGCAGGCCTCAGGGAAGTGAAAAACTGTTTTTT. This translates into CASRPQGSEKLFF.

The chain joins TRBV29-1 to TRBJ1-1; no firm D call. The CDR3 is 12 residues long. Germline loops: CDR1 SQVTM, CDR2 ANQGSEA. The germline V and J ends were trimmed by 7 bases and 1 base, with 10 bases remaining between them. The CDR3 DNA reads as TGCAGCGGCGGAGGGCGGAACACTGAAGCTTTCTTT. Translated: CSGGGRNTEAFF.

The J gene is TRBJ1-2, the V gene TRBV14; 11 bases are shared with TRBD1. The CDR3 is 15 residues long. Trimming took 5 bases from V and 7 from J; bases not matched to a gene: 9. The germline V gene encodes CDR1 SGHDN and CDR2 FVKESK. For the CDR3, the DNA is TGTGCCAGCAGCTCTGCCGGGACAGGGGGGTTTGGCTACACCTTC. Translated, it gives CASSSAGTGGFGYTF.

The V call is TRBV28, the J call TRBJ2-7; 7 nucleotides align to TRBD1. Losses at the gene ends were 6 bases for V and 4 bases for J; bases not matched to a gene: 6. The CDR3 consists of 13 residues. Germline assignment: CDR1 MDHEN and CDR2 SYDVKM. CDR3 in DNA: TGTGCCAGCAGGGGGCAGGGGGTATACGAGCAGTACTTC. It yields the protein CASRGQGVYEQYF. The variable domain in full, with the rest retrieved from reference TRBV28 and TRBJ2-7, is DVKVTQSSRYLVKRTGEKVFLECVQDMDHENMFWYRQDPGLGLRLIYFSYDVKMKEKGDIPEGYSVSREKKERFSLILESASTNQTSMYLCASRGQGVYEQYFGPGTRLTVT.

The CDR3 DNA follows: TGCGCCAGCAGCCCGGGGGGTACCGGGGAGACCCAGTACTTC. This gives the protein CASSPGGTGETQYF. The chain has TRBV5-1 and TRBJ2-5; 7 bases line up with TRBD2. Germline-derived CDR1 and CDR2 are SGHRS and YFSETQ. The CDR3 length is 14 residues. The trim removed 4 bases at V and 5 bases at J, leaving 8 bases unmatched.

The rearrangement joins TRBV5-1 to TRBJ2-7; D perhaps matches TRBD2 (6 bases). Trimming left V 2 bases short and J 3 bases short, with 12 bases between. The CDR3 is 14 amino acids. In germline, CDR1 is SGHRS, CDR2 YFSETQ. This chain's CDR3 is CASSFGGTFYEQYF. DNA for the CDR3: TGCGCCAGCAGCTTCGGCGGGACCTTCTACGAGCAGTACTTC.

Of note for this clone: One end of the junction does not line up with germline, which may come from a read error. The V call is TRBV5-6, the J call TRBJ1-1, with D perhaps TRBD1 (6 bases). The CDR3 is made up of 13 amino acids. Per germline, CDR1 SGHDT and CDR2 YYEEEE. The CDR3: CASSIGPGDRFFW. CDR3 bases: TGTGCCAGCAGCATCGGCCCAGGCGACAGGTTTTTTTGG.

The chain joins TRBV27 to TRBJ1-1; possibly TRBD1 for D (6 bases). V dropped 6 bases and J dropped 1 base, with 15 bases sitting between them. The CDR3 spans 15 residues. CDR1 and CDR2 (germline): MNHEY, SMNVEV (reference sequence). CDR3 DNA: TGTGCCAGCAGCCTTTGGACAGCTTCGAACACTGAAGCTTTCTTT. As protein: CASSLWTASNTEAFF.

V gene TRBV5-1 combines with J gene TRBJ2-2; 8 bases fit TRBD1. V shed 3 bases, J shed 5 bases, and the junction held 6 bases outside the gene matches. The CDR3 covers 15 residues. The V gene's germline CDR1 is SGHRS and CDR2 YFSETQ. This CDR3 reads CASSSGQGLTGELFF. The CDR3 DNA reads TGCGCCAGCAGCTCCGGACAGGGTTTGACCGGGGAGCTGTTTTTT.

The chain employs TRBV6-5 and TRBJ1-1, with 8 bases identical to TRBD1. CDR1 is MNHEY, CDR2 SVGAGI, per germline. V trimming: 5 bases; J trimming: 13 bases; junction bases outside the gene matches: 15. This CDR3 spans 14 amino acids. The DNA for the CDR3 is TGTGCCAGCAGTCCAGGTAAACCCGGGACAGGAAGTTTCTTT. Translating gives CASSPGKPGTGSFF.

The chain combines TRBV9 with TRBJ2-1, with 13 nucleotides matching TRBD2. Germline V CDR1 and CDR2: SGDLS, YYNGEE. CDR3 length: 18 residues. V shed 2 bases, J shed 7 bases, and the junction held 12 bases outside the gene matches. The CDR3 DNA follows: TGTGCCAGCAGCGTTTTGGGACTAGCGGGGCCCCAGGGTAATGAGCAGTTCTTC. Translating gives CASSVLGLAGPQGNEQFF.

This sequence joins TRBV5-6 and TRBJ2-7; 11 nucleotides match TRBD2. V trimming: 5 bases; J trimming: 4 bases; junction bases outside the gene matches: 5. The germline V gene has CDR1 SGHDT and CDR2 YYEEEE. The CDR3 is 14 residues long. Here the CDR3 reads CASRLAGAPYEQYF. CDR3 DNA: TGTGCCAGCAGACTAGCGGGAGCCCCATACGAGCAGTACTTC.

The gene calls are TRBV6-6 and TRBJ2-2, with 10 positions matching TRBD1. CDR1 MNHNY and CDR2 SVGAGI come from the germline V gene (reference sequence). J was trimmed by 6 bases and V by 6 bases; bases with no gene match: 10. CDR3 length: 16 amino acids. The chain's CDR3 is CASRLRTGGNSGELFF. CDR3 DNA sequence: TGTGCCAGCAGGTTAAGGACAGGGGGGAATTCCGGGGAGCTGTTTTTT.

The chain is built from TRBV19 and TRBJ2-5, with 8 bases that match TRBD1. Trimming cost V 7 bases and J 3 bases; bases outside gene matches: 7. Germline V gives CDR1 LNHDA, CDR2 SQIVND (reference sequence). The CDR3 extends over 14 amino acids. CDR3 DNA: TGTGCCAGTAACCAGGGACAGGCAAAAGAGACCCAGTACTTC. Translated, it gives CASNQGQAKETQYF.

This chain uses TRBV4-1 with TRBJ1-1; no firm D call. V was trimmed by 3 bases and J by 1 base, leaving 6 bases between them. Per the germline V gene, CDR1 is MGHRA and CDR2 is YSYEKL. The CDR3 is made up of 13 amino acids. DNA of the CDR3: TGCGCCAGCAGCCAGCTGAGGAACACTGAAGCTTTCTTT. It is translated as CASSQLRNTEAFF.

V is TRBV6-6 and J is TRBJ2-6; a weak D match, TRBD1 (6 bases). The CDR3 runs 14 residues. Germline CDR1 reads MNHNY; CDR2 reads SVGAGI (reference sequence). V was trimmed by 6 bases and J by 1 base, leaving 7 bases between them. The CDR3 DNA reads TGTGCCAGCAGCAGGGGATCTGGGGCCAACGTCCTGACTTTC. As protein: CASSRGSGANVLTF.

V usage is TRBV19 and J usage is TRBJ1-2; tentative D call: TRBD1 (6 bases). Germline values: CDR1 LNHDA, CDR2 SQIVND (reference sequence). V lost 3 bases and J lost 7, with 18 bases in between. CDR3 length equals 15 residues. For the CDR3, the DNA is TGTGCCAGTAGTATTTACCAGGGGCAGCATAGTGGCTACACCTTC. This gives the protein CASSIYQGQHSGYTF.

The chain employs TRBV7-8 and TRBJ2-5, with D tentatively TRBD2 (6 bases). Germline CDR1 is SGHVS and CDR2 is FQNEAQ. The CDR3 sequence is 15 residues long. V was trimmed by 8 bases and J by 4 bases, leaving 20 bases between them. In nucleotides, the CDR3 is TGTGCCAGCGCAGAGGCTGGAGCGGGCAGAGAGACCCAGTACTTC. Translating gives CASAEAGAGRETQYF.

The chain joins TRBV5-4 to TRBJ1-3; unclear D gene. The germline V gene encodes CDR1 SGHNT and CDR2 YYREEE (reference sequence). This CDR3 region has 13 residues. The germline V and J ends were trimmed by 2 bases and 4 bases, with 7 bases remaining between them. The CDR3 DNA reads TGTGCCAGCAGCTTCCCACAGGGAAACACCATATATTTT. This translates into CASSFPQGNTIYF.

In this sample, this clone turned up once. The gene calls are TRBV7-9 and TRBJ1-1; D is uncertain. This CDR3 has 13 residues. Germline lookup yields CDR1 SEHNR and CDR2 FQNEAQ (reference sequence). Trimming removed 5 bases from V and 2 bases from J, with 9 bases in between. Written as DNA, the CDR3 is TGTGCCAGCAGCGGGTGGACTAACACTGAAGCTTTCTTT. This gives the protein CASSGWTNTEAFF.

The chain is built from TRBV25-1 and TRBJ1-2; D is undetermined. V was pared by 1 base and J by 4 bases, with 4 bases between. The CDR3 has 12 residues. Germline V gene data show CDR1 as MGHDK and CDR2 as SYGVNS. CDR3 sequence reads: CASSESGYGYTF. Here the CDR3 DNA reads TGTGCCAGCAGTGAATCAGGCTATGGCTACACCTTC.